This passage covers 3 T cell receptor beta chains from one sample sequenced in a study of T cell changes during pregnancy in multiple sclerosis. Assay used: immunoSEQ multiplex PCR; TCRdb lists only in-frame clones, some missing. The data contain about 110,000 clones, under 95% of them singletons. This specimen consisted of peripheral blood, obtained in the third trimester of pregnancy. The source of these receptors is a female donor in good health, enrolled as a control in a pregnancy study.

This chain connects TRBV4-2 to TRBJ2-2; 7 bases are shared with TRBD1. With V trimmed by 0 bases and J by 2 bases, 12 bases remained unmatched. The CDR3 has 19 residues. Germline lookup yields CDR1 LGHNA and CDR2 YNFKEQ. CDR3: CASSQDRGQGVFNTGELFF. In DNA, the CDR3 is TGTGCCAGCAGCCAAGATAGAGGGCAGGGGGTGTTTAACACCGGGGAGCTGTTTTTT.

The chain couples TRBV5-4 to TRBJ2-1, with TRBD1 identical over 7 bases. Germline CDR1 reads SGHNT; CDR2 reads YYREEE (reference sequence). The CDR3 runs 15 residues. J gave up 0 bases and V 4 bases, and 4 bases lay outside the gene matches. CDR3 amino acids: CASSPRGSSYNEQFF. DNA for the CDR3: TGTGCCAGCAGCCCCAGGGGGAGCTCCTACAATGAGCAGTTCTTC.

In nucleotides, the CDR3 is TGTGCCACTCAATGGGGGCAGGGTTACAATGAGCAGTTCTTC. Its translation: CATQWGQGYNEQFF. V gene TRBV19 combines with J gene TRBJ2-1; tentative D call: TRBD1 (6 bases). Germline loops: CDR1 LNHDA, CDR2 SQIVND (reference sequence). The CDR3 runs 14 residues. The ends were cut back, 10 bases at V and 4 bases at J, with 17 bases in the middle.